This T cell receptor (beta chain) is drawn from a study of blood T cell repertoires in COVID-19 (dated by TCRdb to about 2020). Broadly, across the study: Samples covering the acute and convalescent phases of COVID-19 were provided by collaborators in the United States, Italy and Spain. Where available, HLA class I and class II types were obtained from metadata supplied by the sample provider rather than from assay-based typing. A de-identified subject ID, COVID-19 status, age in years and sex were almost always included in the sample metadata. Samples were obtained from the ongoing ImmuneRACE study (first 160 participants) and from over 1,000 subjects provided by 6 global collaborators. The dataset comprised deeply sampled blood TCRbeta repertoires from subjects exposed to, actively infected with, or recovered from COVID-19. The prospective study material was composed of cDNA or gDNA derived from T cells, B-cell-depleted T cells, or PBMCs. The repertoires were released in a freely available public database meant as a resource for research on the immune response to SARS-CoV-2. On the study overall, not on this receptor specifically: How much clinical and demographic metadata was included differed by source and by participant, and the metadata was provided uncurated.

Its CDR3 holds 14 amino acids, cysteine through phenylalanine. Of all the DNA, just the CDR3 is kept, 42 bases in frame from base 1. The CDR1 and CDR2 encoded by the germline V gene are SGHAT and FQNNGV. V is reduced by 5 bases and J by 0 bases, leaving a spacing of 11 bases between them. TCRbeta CDR3 regions were amplified from genomic DNA using the immunoSEQ Assay, a bias-controlled multiplex PCR. The original pipeline was this. Nucleated cell counts per sample were estimated from amplification of reference gene primers within the assay. To quantify the absolute abundance of each unique TCRbeta CDR3 rearrangement, sequence reads were collapsed and filtered. For each sample, productive Simpson clonality was calculated as the square root of Simpson's diversity index over productive rearrangements. Held by TCRdb, this immuneACCESS table contains in-frame sequences only and omits some clones. Under half of the omission traces to an unresolved V gene where checked; the cause of the rest is unknown. V and J calls and clone size are as listed in that table; D and trimming were resolved from the DNA. The sample yields under 200,000 clones; approximately 90% were counted once. The biggest ten clones account for roughly 2.3% of the sample.

As to this clone: What this receptor recognizes is not known. Within one base of it there is no much larger clone, and no base qualities were kept.

Each collaborating institution followed its own protocols to collect whole blood in K2EDTA tubes. For TCRbeta analysis, collaborators shipped samples as frozen whole blood, isolated PBMCs, or DNA extracted from either of those sample types. Sequenced material: peripheral blood. The chain is assembled from TRBV11-2 and TRBJ2-7; the D segment could be TRBD1, given 6 matching bases. The clonotype comes from a man between 18 and 29 years old with acute or convalescent COVID-19. The DNA is TGTGCCAGCAGCACACAGACAGGCTCCTACGAGCAGTACTTC. This encodes CASSTQTGSYEQYF.